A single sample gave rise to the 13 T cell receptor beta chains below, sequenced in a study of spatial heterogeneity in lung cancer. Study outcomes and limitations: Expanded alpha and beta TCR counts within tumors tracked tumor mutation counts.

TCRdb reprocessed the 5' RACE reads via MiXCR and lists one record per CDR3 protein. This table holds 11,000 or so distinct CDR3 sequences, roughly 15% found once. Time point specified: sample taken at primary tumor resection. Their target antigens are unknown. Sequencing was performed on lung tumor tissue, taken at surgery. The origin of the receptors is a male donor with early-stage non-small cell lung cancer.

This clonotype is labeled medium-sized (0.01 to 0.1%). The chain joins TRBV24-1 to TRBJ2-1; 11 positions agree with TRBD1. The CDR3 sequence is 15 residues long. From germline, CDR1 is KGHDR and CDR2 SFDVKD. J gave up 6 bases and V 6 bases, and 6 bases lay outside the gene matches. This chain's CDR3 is CATSLGQGGTNEQFF. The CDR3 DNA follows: TGTGCCACCAGTTTGGGACAGGGGGGGACCAATGAGCAGTTCTTC.

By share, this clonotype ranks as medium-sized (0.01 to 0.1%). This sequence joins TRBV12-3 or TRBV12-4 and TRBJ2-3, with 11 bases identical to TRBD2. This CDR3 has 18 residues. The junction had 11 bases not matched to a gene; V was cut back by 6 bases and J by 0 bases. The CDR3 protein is CASSRTSGWISSTDTQYF. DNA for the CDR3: TGTGCCAGCAGCCGGACTAGCGGGTGGATTTCTAGCACAGATACGCAGTATTTT.

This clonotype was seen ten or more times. The CDR3 protein is CASSVDLGSTEAFF. As DNA, the CDR3 is TGTGCCAGCAGCGTAGATCTGGGTTCCACTGAAGCTTTCTTT. The chain employs TRBV9 and TRBJ1-1, with D unresolved. Germline V gene sequence: CDR1 SGDLS, CDR2 YYNGEE. The CDR3 totals 14 residues. Trimming cost V 0 bases and J 4 bases, with 10 bases left between them. The variable domain in full, with the rest retrieved from reference TRBV9 and TRBJ1-1, is DSGVTQTPKHLITATGQRVTLRCSPRSGDLSVYWYQQSLDQGLQFLIQYYNGEERAKGNILERFSAQQFPDLHSELNLSSLELGDSALYFCASSVDLGSTEAFFGQGTRLTVV.

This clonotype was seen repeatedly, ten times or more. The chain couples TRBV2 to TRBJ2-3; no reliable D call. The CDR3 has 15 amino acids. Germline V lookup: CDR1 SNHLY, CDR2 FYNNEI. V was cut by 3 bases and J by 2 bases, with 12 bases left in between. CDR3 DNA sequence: TGTGCCAGCAGTGATCGACTGGTACCCACAGATACGCAGTATTTT. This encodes CASSDRLVPTDTQYF.

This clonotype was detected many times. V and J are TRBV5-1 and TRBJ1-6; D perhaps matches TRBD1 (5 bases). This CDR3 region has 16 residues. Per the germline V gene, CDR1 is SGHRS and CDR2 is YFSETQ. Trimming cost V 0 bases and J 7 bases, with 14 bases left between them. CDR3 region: CASSLGPTVSNSPLHF. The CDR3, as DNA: TGCGCCAGCAGCTTGGGACCGACAGTGTCGAATTCACCCCTCCACTTT.

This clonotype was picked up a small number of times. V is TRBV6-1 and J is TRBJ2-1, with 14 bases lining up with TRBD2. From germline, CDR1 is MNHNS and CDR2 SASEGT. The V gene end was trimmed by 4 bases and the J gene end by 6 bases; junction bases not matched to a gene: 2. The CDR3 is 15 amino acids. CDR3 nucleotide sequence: TGTGCCAGCAGTGCCGGACTAGCGGGAGGCAATGAGCAGTTCTTC. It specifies CASSAGLAGGNEQFF.

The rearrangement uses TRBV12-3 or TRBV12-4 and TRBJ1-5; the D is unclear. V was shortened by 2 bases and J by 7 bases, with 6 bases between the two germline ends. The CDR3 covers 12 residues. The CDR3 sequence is CASSLYIQPQHF. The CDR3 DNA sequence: TGTGCCAGCAGTTTATATATCCAGCCCCAGCATTTT.

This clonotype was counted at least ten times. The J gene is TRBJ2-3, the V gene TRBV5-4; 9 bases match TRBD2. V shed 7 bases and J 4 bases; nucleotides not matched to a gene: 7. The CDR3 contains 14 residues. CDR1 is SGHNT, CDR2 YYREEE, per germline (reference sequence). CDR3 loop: CASRLAGRPDTQYF. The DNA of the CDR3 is TGTGCCAGCCGGCTAGCGGGGAGACCAGATACGCAGTATTTT.

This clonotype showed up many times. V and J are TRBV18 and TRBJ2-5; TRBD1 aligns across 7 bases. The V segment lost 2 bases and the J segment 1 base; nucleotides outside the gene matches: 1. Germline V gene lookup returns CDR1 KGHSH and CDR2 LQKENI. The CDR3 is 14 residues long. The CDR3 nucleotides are TGTGCCAGCTCACCAGGGACAGTCCAAGAGACCCAGTACTTC. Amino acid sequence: CASSPGTVQETQYF.

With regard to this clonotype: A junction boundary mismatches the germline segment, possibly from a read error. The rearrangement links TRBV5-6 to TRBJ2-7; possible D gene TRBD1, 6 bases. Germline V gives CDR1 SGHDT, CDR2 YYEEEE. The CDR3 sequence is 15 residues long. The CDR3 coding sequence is TGCGCCAGCAGCTTTTTGGACAGCACTGCCTACGAGCAGTACTTC. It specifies CASSFLDSTAYEQYF. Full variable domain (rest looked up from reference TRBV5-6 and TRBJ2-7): DAGVTQSPTHLIKTRGQQVTLRCSPKSGHDTVSWYQQALGQGPQFIFQYYEEEERQRGNFPDRFSGHQFPNYSSELNVNALLLGDSALYLCASSFLDSTAYEQYFGPGTRLTVT.

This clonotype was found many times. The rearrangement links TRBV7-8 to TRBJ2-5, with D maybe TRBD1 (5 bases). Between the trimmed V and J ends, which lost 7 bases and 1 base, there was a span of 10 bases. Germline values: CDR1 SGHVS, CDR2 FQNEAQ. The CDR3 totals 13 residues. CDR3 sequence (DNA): TGTGCCAGCACCCTAGGGGTCCAAGAGACCCAGTACTTC. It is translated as CASTLGVQETQYF.

For the CDR3, the DNA is TGCAGTGCAGCAGGGAGCCGGAACACTGAAGCTTTCTTT. It encodes CSAAGSRNTEAFF. V usage is TRBV20-1 and J usage is TRBJ1-1; the D gene is possibly TRBD1 (5 bases). CDR1 DFQATT and CDR2 SNEGSKA come from the germline V gene (reference sequence). This CDR3 has 13 residues. With 6 bases removed from V and 1 base from J, the gap between germline ends came to 12 bases.

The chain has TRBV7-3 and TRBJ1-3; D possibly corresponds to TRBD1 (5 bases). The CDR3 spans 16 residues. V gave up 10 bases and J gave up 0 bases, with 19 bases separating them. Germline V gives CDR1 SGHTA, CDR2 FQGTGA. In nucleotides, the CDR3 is TGTGCCAATCCCACCTCCCGCCAGGGCTCTGGAAACACCATATATTTT. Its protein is CANPTSRQGSGNTIYF.